This record concerns one T cell receptor (beta chain) sequence. The length of the CDR3 is 14 residues. V was shortened by 0 bases and J by 4 bases, with 9 bases between the two germline ends. CDR1 and CDR2 from the germline V gene are WSHSY and SAAADI. Researchers amplified the TCR beta CDR3 regions from RNA transcripts. First-round RT-PCR with HTBI primers amplified the TCR CDR3 region. TCRdb itself ran the multiplex PCR reads through MiXCR, one entry per CDR3 protein. The sample contains about half a million distinct CDR3 sequences, around 20% of which appear only once. This specimen belongs to a study of T cells in Graves' hyperthyroidism and ophthalmopathy.

The chain recombines TRBV10-2 with TRBJ1-1; D might be TRBD1 (6 bases). The sample comprised blood. The origin of this receptor is a man aged 18 to 35 with Graves' hyperthyroidism. The CDR3 is CASSESGGRTEAFF. CDR3 DNA sequence: TGCGCCAGCAGTGAGTCCGGGGGCCGCACTGAAGCTTTCTTT.